Each of the 26 T cell receptor beta chains below was sequenced from the same sample in a study of beta chain features in type 1 diabetes. The sequenced template was cDNA made from the entire isolated RNA. TCRdb keeps only in-frame clones here, not all; method: immunoSEQ multiplex PCR. Here the sample spans more than 300,000 clones, around 13% being singletons. Sample: naive CD4+ T cells from blood. The source of these receptors is a man younger than 30 in good health.

A few counts support this clone. This chain uses TRBV5-1 with TRBJ2-7, with 8 bases matching TRBD2. V lost 4 bases, J lost 2 bases, and 5 bases stayed unmatched. CDR3 length: 14 residues. CDR1 SGHRS and CDR2 YFSETQ come from the germline V gene. CDR3 nucleotide sequence: TGCGCCAGCAGCGTTAGCGGGGCCACCTACGAGCAGTACTTC. Encoded protein: CASSVSGATYEQYF.

The chain employs TRBV2 and TRBJ1-5, with 9 bases that match TRBD1. This CDR3 has 15 residues. V lost 3 bases, J lost 6 bases, and 6 bases stayed unmatched. Germline V gene data show CDR1 as SNHLY and CDR2 as FYNNEI. The CDR3 here is CASSDEGQGLQPQHF. Here the CDR3 DNA reads TGTGCCAGCAGTGACGAGGGACAGGGTCTTCAGCCCCAGCATTTT.

This clone was seen more than once but under ten times. The gene calls are TRBV7-9 and TRBJ2-7, with D perhaps matching TRBD2 (6 bases). This CDR3 has 16 amino acids. The V gene's germline CDR1 is SEHNR and CDR2 FQNEAQ (reference sequence). Trimming removed 5 bases at V and 0 bases at J, with 17 bases between. In DNA form, the CDR3 reads TGTGCCAGCAGCCTTACCGGCGGGGTCAGCTCCTACGAGCAGTACTTC. Protein product: CASSLTGGVSSYEQYF.

This clone was seen a few times. The CDR3 sequence is CASSEWGNRGTYEQYF. The CDR3 DNA reads as TGTGCCAGCAGTGAATGGGGGAACAGGGGAACCTACGAGCAGTACTTC. The chain joins TRBV25-1 to TRBJ2-7, with 7 bases lining up with TRBD1. With 1 base clipped from V and 2 bases from J, the junction kept 8 bases outside the gene matches. This CDR3 is 16 amino acids long. Germline V lookup: CDR1 MGHDK, CDR2 SYGVNS.

This clone was recorded a few times. The chain links TRBV7-9 to TRBJ1-2; TRBD1 agrees at 8 bases. V was clipped by 1 base and J by 4 bases; unmatched bases: 2. The CDR3 length is 14 residues. Germline CDR1 is SEHNR and CDR2 is FQNEAQ (reference sequence). The CDR3 sequence: CASSLGQGIYGYTF. In nucleotides, the CDR3 is TGTGCCAGCAGCTTAGGACAGGGGATCTATGGCTACACCTTC.

This clone was found a few times. This CDR3 reads CAISEGQHNEKLFF. CDR3 nucleotides: TGTGCCATCAGTGAGGGACAGCATAATGAAAAACTGTTTTTT. The rearrangement joins TRBV10-3 to TRBJ1-4; D perhaps matches TRBD1 (6 bases). Germline V gene sequence: CDR1 ENHRY, CDR2 SYGVKD. Trimming stripped 2 bases from V and 4 bases from J, with 8 bases between. The CDR3 extends over 14 amino acids.

This clone has just a few counts. This rearrangement joins TRBV18 to TRBJ2-2; a possible D gene is TRBD2 (6 bases). CDR1 KGHSH and CDR2 LQKENI come from the germline V gene. The V end lost 6 bases, the J end lost 6 bases, and 17 bases lay between the germline ends. The CDR3 contains 15 residues. CDR3 sequence (DNA): TGTGCCAGCTCGAATAGGGACTCGGGCGCCGGGGAGCTGTTTTTT. Encoded protein: CASSNRDSGAGELFF. Filled out from reference TRBV18 and TRBJ2-2, the complete variable domain reads NAGVMQNPRHLVRRRGQEARLRCSPMKGHSHVYWYRQLPEEGLKFMVYLQKENIIDESGMPKERFSAEFPKEGPSILRIQQVVRGDSAAYFCASSNRDSGAGELFFGEGSRLTVL.

This clone was seen many times. The chain joins TRBV20-1 to TRBJ2-3, with D unclear. This CDR3 comprises 10 residues. Trimming took 5 bases from V and 3 from J, leaving 3 bases between them. Germline loops: CDR1 DFQATT, CDR2 SNEGSKA (reference sequence). CDR3 nucleotide sequence: TGCAGTGCTCGTACAGATACGCAGTATTTT. Encoded protein: CSARTDTQYF.

J is TRBJ2-7 and V is TRBV6-6; D not certain. CDR3 size: 12 residues. Germline lookup yields CDR1 MNHNY and CDR2 SVGAGI (reference sequence). Trimming took off 10 bases at V and 2 bases at J, with 12 bases between the two ends. For the CDR3, the DNA is TGTGCCACACGCACAGAGACCTACGAGCAGTACTTC. Amino acid sequence: CATRTETYEQYF.

The chain uses TRBV4-2 and TRBJ2-1; 9 bases are a match to TRBD2. Germline assignment: CDR1 LGHNA and CDR2 YNFKEQ. The CDR3 is 16 amino acids. Trimming at V came to 1 base and at J to 8 bases, leaving 9 bases not matched to a gene. This CDR3 is CASSQGGGGVLYEQFF. The CDR3 nucleotides read TGTGCCAGCAGCCAAGGAGGCGGGGGGGTCCTCTATGAGCAGTTCTTC.

V is TRBV2 and J is TRBJ1-2; unclear D gene. V was trimmed by 6 bases and J by 2 bases, leaving 13 bases between them. The germline V gene has CDR1 SNHLY and CDR2 FYNNEI. The CDR3 length is 14 residues. CDR3 coding DNA: TGTGCCAGCAGCCCCACGGAAGCGAACTATGGCTACACCTTC. This sequence encodes CASSPTEANYGYTF.

There are a few counts of this clone. The V call is TRBV2, the J call TRBJ2-7; D gene uncertain. Trimming pared 0 bases from V and 3 bases from J, leaving 9 bases between. The CDR3 is 14 residues long. From germline, CDR1 is SNHLY and CDR2 FYNNEI. The CDR3: CASSEALEFYEQYF. CDR3 coding DNA: TGTGCCAGCAGTGAAGCGCTAGAGTTCTACGAGCAGTACTTC.

This clone was observed a handful of times. This chain's CDR3 is CASSLGLGGSYTF. The CDR3 DNA follows: TGTGCCAGCAGCTTAGGACTTGGTGGTAGCTACACCTTC. The chain couples TRBV11-2 to TRBJ1-2; D gene ambiguous. V was cut by 1 base and J by 9 bases, with 12 bases left in between. Germline CDR1 and CDR2: SGHAT and FQNNGV. The CDR3 extends over 13 amino acids.

The rearrangement uses TRBV7-6 and TRBJ1-4; 8 bases are shared with TRBD1. Losses at the gene ends were 5 bases for V and 5 bases for J; bases not matched to a gene: 10. The CDR3 spans 16 residues. Germline V CDR1 and CDR2: SGHVS, FNYEAQ. In nucleotides, the CDR3 is TGTGCCAGCAGCCCGGACAGGGATTTCAAGAATGAAAAACTGTTTTTT. Translated, it gives CASSPDRDFKNEKLFF.

This clone was picked up a small number of times. This sequence joins TRBV5-4 and TRBJ2-5, with D possibly matching TRBD2 (5 bases). V lost 3 bases to trimming and J lost 0 bases, with 12 bases between them. Looked up from germline, CDR1 is SGHNT and CDR2 is YYREEE (reference sequence). The CDR3 has 15 residues. The CDR3 DNA is TGTGCCAGCAGCTCCCAGGACTGGTACCAAGAGACCCAGTACTTC. Amino acid sequence: CASSSQDWYQETQYF.

The J gene is TRBJ2-5, the V gene TRBV18, with D hard to call. The CDR3 consists of 14 residues. The V end was cut by 6 bases, the J end by 4 bases, with 15 bases between. Germline lookup yields CDR1 KGHSH and CDR2 LQKENI. CDR3 protein: CASSTVVSSETQYF. The CDR3 DNA sequence: TGTGCCAGCTCCACCGTAGTGTCGTCAGAGACCCAGTACTTC.

A few counts support this clone. The rearrangement links TRBV7-8 to TRBJ2-5, with 11 bases identical to TRBD2. J gave up 2 bases and V 1 base, and 9 bases lay outside the gene matches. CDR3 size: 18 residues. Germline values: CDR1 SGHVS, CDR2 FQNEAQ. For the CDR3, the DNA is TGTGCCAGCAGCTTAGAAGCGGCTAGCGGGAGGTGGCAAGAGACCCAGTACTTC. Amino acid sequence: CASSLEAASGRWQETQYF.

Here the CDR3 reads CSVGQEGQPQHF. The DNA for the CDR3 is TGCAGCGTTGGACAGGAAGGTCAGCCCCAGCATTTT. The gene calls are TRBV29-1 and TRBJ1-5; D is perhaps TRBD1 (6 bases). The germline V gene has CDR1 SQVTM and CDR2 ANQGSEA. CDR3 length: 12 residues. Trimming left V 4 bases short and J 6 bases short, with 10 bases between.

The chain employs TRBV30 and TRBJ1-2; D not resolved. CDR3 length: 14 residues. V lost 4 bases, J lost 4 bases, and 16 bases lay in between. CDR1 GTSNPN and CDR2 SVGIG come from the germline V gene (reference sequence). The CDR3 nucleotides read TGTGCCTGGACCGCCCGGGGATCCAGCTATGGCTACACCTTC. This gives the protein CAWTARGSSYGYTF.

The chain joins TRBV18 to TRBJ2-7, with D uncertain. Germline values: CDR1 KGHSH, CDR2 LQKENI. Trimming shortened V by 3 bases and J by 3 bases, and 12 bases separated the two germline ends. The length of the CDR3 is 14 residues. CDR3 loop: CASSPEVLGYEQYF. The CDR3 DNA is TGTGCCAGCTCACCCGAGGTGCTGGGCTACGAGCAGTACTTC.

This chain connects TRBV5-1 to TRBJ2-1; 7 positions agree with TRBD2. The CDR3 extends over 15 amino acids. The V and J ends lost 1 base and 0 bases, in that order; junction bases with no gene match: 1. CDR1 and CDR2 from the germline V gene are SGHRS and YFSETQ. The DNA for the CDR3 is TGCGCCAGCAGCTTGCTAGCGGCCTCCTACAATGAGCAGTTCTTC. Translation gives CASSLLAASYNEQFF.

This clone occurred a few times. The V call is TRBV5-4, the J call TRBJ2-3; D is perhaps TRBD2 (5 bases). Germline V gene lookup returns CDR1 SGHNT and CDR2 YYREEE (reference sequence). The CDR3 is made up of 15 amino acids. Trimming left V 0 bases short and J 4 bases short, with 12 bases between. This CDR3 is CASSLEGPRADTQYF. The CDR3, as DNA: TGTGCCAGCAGCTTGGAAGGGCCGAGGGCAGATACGCAGTATTTT.

This clone was seen a handful of times. This sequence joins TRBV4-1 and TRBJ2-7; 7 bases are a match to TRBD1. With 2 bases clipped from V and 2 bases from J, the junction kept 6 bases outside the gene matches. The CDR3 has 15 amino acids. Looked up from germline, CDR1 is MGHRA and CDR2 is YSYEKL. The CDR3 DNA follows: TGCGCCAGCAGCCAACCGAGGGGACAGACCTACGAGCAGTACTTC. This translates into CASSQPRGQTYEQYF.

This clone was observed a handful of times. This sequence joins TRBV7-6 and TRBJ2-1; 8 bases map to TRBD1. CDR1 is SGHVS, CDR2 FNYEAQ, per germline. V trimming: 5 bases; J trimming: 4 bases; junction bases outside the gene matches: 13. The CDR3 loop spans 17 amino acids. CDR3 sequence (DNA): TGTGCCAGCAGCCGAGGACAGGGTTTCACCCAATACAATGAGCAGTTCTTC. It yields the protein CASSRGQGFTQYNEQFF.

This clone turned up a few times. The sample has other DNA sequences that encode this CDR3 too. V gene TRBV28 combines with J gene TRBJ2-7, with 11 bases that match TRBD2. Germline V lookup: CDR1 MDHEN, CDR2 SYDVKM. The trim removed 1 base at V and 1 base at J, leaving 3 bases unmatched. The CDR3 is 16 residues long. In nucleotides, the CDR3 is TGTGCCAGCAGTTTATTAGGGACTAGCGGATCCTACGAGCAGTACTTC. Translation: CASSLLGTSGSYEQYF.

There are a few counts of this clone. The rearrangement links TRBV6-1 to TRBJ2-1, with 13 nucleotides matching TRBD2. V was clipped by 5 bases and J by 10 bases; unmatched bases: 8. Germline lookup yields CDR1 MNHNS and CDR2 SASEGT. This CDR3 has 15 residues. CDR3 bases: TGTGCCAGCAGTCTTAGGACTAGCGGGAGTGGCGAGCAGTTCTTC. The encoded protein is CASSLRTSGSGEQFF.